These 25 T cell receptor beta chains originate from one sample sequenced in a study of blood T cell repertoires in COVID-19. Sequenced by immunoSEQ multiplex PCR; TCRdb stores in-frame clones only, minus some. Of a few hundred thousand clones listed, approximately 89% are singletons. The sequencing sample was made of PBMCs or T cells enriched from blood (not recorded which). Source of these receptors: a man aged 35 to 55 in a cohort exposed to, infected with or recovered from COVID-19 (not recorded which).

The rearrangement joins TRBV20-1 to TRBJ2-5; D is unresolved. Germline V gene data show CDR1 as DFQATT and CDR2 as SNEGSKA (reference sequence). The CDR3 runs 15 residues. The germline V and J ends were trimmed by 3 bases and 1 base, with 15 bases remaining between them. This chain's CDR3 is CSASNFLVGQETQYF. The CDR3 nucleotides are TGCAGTGCTAGTAACTTTCTAGTGGGCCAAGAGACCCAGTACTTC.

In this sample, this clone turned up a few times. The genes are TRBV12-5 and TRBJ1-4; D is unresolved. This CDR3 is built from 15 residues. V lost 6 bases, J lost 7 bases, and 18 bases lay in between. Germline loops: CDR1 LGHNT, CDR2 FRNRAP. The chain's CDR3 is CASGPAGSWCEKLFF. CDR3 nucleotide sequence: TGTGCTAGTGGCCCTGCCGGGAGTTGGTGTGAAAAACTGTTTTTT.

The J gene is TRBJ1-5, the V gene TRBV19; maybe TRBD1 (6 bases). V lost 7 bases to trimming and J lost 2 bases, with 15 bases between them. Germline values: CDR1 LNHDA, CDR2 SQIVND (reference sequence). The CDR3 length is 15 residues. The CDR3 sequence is CASTKGGWGNQPQHF. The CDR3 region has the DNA TGTGCCAGTACCAAAGGGGGTTGGGGCAATCAGCCCCAGCATTTT.

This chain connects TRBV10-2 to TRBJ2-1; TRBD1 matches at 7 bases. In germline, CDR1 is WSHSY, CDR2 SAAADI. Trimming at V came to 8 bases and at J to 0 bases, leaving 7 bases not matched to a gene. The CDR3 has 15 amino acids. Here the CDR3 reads CASSSGTVSYNEQFF. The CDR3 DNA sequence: TGCGCCAGCTCTTCCGGGACAGTCTCCTACAATGAGCAGTTCTTC.

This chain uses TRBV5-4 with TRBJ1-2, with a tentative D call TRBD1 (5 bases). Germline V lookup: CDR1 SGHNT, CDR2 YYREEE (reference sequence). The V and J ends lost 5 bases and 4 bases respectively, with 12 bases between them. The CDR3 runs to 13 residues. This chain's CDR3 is CASRSAGTYGYTF. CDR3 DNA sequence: TGTGCCAGCAGGTCGGCGGGGACCTATGGCTACACCTTC.

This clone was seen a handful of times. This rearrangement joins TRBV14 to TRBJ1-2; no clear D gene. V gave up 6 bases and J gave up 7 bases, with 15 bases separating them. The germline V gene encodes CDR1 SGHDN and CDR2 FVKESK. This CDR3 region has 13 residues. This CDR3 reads CASSLLAGFGYTF. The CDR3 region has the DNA TGTGCCAGCAGTCTCTTGGCGGGATTTGGCTACACCTTC.

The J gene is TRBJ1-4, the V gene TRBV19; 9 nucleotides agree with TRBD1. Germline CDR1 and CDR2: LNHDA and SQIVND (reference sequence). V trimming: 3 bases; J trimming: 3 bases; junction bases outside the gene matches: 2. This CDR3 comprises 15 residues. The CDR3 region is CASSIGTGSNEKLFF. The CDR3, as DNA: TGTGCCAGTAGTATTGGGACAGGGTCTAATGAAAAACTGTTTTTT.

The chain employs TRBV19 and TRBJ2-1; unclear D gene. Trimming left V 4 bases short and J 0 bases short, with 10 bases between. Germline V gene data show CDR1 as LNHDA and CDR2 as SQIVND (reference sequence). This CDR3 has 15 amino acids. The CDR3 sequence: CASSNLANSYNEQFF. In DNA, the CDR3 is TGTGCCAGTAGTAACTTAGCCAACTCCTACAATGAGCAGTTCTTC.

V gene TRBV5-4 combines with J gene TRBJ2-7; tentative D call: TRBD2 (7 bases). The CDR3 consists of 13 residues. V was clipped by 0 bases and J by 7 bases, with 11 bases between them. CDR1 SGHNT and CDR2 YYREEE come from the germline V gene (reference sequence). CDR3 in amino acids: CASSLVGGLEQYF. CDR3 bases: TGTGCCAGCAGCTTGGTGGGGGGGCTTGAGCAGTACTTC.

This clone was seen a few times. CDR3 in amino acids: CASSESGTDNSPLHF. The CDR3 nucleotides read TGTGCCAGCAGTGAAAGCGGGACTGATAATTCACCCCTCCACTTT. The rearrangement uses TRBV6-1 and TRBJ1-6; tentatively, D is TRBD1 (5 bases). Germline CDR1 is MNHNS and CDR2 is SASEGT. This CDR3 has 15 residues. With 2 bases removed from V and 5 bases from J, the gap between germline ends came to 10 bases.

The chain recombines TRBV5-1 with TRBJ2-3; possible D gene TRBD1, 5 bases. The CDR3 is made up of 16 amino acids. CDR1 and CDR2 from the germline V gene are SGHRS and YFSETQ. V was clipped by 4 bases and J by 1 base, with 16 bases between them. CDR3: CASSPTTAPGTDTQYF. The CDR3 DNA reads TGCGCCAGCAGCCCGACGACAGCCCCTGGCACAGATACGCAGTATTTT. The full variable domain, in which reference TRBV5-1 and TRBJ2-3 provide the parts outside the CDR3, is KAGVTQTPRYLIKTRGQQVTLSCSPISGHRSVSWYQQTPGQGLQFLFEYFSETQRNKGNFPGRFSGRQFSNSRSEMNVSTLELGDSALYLCASSPTTAPGTDTQYFGPGTRLTVL.

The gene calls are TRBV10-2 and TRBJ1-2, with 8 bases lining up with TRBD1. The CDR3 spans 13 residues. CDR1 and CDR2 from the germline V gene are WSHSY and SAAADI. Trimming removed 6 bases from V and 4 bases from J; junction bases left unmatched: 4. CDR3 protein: CASSQGQAYGYTF. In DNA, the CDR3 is TGCGCCAGCAGCCAGGGACAGGCCTATGGCTACACCTTC.

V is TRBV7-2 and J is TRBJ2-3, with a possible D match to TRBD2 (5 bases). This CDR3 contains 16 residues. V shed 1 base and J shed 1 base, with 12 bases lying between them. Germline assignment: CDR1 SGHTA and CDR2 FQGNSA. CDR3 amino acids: CASSLEAAVRTDTQYF. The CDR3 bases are TGTGCCAGCAGCTTAGAAGCGGCGGTACGCACAGATACGCAGTATTTT.

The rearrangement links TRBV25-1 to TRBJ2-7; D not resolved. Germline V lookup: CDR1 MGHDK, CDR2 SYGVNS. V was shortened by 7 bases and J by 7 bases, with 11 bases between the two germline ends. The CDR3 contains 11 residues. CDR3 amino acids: CASTSSSEQYF. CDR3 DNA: TGTGCCAGCACAAGCTCCTCTGAGCAGTACTTC.

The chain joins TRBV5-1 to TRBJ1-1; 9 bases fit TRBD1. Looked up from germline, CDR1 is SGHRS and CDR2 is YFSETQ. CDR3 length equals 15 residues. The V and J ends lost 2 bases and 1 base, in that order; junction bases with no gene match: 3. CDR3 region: CASSFLQGANTEAFF. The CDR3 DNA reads TGCGCCAGCAGCTTTTTACAGGGGGCGAACACTGAAGCTTTCTTT. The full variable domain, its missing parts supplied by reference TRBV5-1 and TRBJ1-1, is KAGVTQTPRYLIKTRGQQVTLSCSPISGHRSVSWYQQTPGQGLQFLFEYFSETQRNKGNFPGRFSGRQFSNSRSEMNVSTLELGDSALYLCASSFLQGANTEAFFGQGTRLTVV.

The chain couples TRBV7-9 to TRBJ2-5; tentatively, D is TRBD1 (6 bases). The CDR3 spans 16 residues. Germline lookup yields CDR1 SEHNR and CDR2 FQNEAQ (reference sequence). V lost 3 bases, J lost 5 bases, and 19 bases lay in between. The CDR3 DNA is TGTGCCAGCAGCTTCCTCAGTCAGGGACAAGGGGAGACCCAGTACTTC. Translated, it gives CASSFLSQGQGETQYF.

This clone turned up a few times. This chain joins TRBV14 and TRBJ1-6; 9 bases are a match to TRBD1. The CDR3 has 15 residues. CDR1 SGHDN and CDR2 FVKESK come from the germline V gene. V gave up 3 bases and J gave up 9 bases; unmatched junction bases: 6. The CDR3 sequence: CASSHDRGTGSPLHF. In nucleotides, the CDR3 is TGTGCCAGCAGCCACGACAGGGGGACAGGTTCACCCCTCCACTTT. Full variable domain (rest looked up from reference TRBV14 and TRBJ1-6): EAGVTQFPSHSVIEKGQTVTLRCDPISGHDNLYWYRRVMGKEIKFLLHFVKESKQDESGMPNNRFLAERTGGTYSTLKVQPAELEDSGVYFCASSHDRGTGSPLHFGNGTRLTVT.

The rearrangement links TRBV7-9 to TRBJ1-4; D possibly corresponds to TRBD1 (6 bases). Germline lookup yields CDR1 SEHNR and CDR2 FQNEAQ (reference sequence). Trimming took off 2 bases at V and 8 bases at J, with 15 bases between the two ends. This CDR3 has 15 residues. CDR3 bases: TGTGCCAGCAGCTTACAGGGGATGGTATCGGAAAAACTGTTTTTT. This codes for CASSLQGMVSEKLFF. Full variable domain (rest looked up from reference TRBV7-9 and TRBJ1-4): DTGVSQNPRHKITKRGQNVTFRCDPISEHNRLYWYRQTLGQGPEFLTYFQNEAQLEKSRLLSDRFSAERPKGSFSTLEIQRTEQGDSAMYLCASSLQGMVSEKLFFGSGTQLSVL.

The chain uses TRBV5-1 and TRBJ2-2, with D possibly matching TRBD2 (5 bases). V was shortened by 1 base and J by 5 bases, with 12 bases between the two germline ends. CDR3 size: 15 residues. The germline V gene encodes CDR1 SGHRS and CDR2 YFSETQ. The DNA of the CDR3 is TGCGCCAGCAGCTTGTCGGCCGGGGTAACCGGGGAGCTGTTTTTT. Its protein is CASSLSAGVTGELFF.

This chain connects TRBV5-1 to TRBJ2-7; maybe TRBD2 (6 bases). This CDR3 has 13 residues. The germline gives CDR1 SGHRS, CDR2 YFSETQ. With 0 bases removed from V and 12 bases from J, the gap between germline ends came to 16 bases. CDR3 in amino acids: CASSLVGGGPPYF. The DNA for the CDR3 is TGCGCCAGCAGCTTGGTCGGGGGAGGCCCACCGTACTTC.

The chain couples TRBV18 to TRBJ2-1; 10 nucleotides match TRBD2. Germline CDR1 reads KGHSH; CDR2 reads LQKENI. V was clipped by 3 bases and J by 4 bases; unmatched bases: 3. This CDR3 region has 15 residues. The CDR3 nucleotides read TGTGCCAGCTCACCTGTACTAGCGGGGTACAATGAGCAGTTCTTC. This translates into CASSPVLAGYNEQFF.

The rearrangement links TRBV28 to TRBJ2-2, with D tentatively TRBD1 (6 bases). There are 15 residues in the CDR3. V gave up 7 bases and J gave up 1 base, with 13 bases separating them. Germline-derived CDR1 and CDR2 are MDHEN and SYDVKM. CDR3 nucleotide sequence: TGTGCCAGCACCGACAGGTTGATGAACACCGGGGAGCTGTTTTTT. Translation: CASTDRLMNTGELFF. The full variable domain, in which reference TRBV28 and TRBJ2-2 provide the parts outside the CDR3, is DVKVTQSSRYLVKRTGEKVFLECVQDMDHENMFWYRQDPGLGLRLIYFSYDVKMKEKGDIPEGYSVSREKKERFSLILESASTNQTSMYLCASTDRLMNTGELFFGEGSRLTVL.

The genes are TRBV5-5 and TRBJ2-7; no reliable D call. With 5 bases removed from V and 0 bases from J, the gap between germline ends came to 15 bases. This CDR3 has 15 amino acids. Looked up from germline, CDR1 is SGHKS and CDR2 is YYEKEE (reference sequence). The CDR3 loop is CASSVVPKSSYEQYF. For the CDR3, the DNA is TGTGCCAGCAGTGTGGTCCCTAAGAGCTCCTACGAGCAGTACTTC. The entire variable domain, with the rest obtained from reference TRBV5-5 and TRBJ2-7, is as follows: DAGVTQSPTHLIKTRGQQVTLRCSPISGHKSVSWYQQVLGQGPQFIFQYYEKEERGRGNFPDRFSARQFPNYSSELNVNALLLGDSALYLCASSVVPKSSYEQYFGPGTRLTVT.

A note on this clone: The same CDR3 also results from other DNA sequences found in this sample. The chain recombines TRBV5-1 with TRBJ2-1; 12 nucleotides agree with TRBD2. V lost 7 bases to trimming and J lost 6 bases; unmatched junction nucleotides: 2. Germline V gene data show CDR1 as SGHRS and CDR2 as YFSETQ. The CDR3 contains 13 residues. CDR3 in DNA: TGCGCCAGCGGACTAGCGGGGTCCAATGAGCAGTTCTTC. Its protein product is CASGLAGSNEQFF.

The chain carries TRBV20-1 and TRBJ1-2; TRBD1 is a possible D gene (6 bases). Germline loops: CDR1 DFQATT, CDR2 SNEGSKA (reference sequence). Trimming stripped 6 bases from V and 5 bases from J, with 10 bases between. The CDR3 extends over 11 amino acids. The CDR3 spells CSALRGYGYTF. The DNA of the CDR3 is TGCAGTGCCCTCAGGGGTTATGGCTACACCTTC.